This note documents a single T cell receptor (beta chain) sequence. The junction and the germline gene differ at one end; a read error may be behind it. Germline V CDR1 and CDR2: SGHRS, YFSETQ. The CDR3 runs to 16 residues. This sample is part of a study of blood T cell repertoires in COVID-19. This table comes from immunoSEQ multiplex PCR, and its TCRdb copy is limited to in-frame clones, with some not included. The table records around 73,000 clones, roughly four fifths of them present only once. Material: peripheral blood. The source is a woman in her sixties with acute or convalescent COVID-19. This chain connects TRBV5-1 to TRBJ2-3; tentative D call: TRBD2 (7 bases). Written as DNA, the CDR3 is TGCGCCAGCAGCTTTGGGCCCCCGGGGGGCACGGATACGCAGTATTTT. Encoded protein: CASSFGPPGGTDTQYF.